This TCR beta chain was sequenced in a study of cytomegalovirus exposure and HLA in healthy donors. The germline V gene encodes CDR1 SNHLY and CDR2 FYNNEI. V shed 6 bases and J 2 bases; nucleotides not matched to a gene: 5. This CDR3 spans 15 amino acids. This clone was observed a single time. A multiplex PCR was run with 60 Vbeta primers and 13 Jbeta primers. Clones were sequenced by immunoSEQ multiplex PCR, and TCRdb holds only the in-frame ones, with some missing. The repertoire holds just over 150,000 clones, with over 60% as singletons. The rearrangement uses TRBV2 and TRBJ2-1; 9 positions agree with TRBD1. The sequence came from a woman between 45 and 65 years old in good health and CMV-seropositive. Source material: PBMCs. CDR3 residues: CASSWDRATYNEQFF. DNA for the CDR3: TGTGCCAGCAGCTGGGACAGGGCTACCTACAATGAGCAGTTCTTC.